This is a list of T cell receptor beta chains from one sample in a study of blood T cell repertoires in COVID-19. Using immunoSEQ multiplex PCR, the repertoire was profiled, and TCRdb retains in-frame clones only, with some absent. The table has about 400,000 clones, approximately 90% seen once. The sample taken for sequencing was peripheral blood. The receptors shown here come from a woman in her 30s with acute or convalescent COVID-19. Both conserved end residues are part of each CDR3. Each record gives: V gene, D gene, J gene, CDR3 protein, CDR3 DNA. The D gene is left open where the match is weak.

v_call: TRBV7-9; d_call: -; j_call: TRBJ2-3; cdr3_aa: CASSSLAIDAQYF; cdr3_nt: TGTGCCAGCAGCTCCCTAGCGATAGATGCGCAGTATTTT
v_call: TRBV28; d_call: -; j_call: TRBJ1-6; cdr3_aa: CASSLLSDNSPLHF; cdr3_nt: TGTGCCAGCAGTTTATTGAGTGATAATTCACCCCTCCACTTT
v_call: TRBV28; d_call: TRBD1; j_call: TRBJ1-5; cdr3_aa: CASSLTLGQGDSQPQHF; cdr3_nt: TGTGCCAGCAGTCTCACCTTAGGACAGGGCGATAGTCAGCCCCAGCATTTT
v_call: TRBV7-2; d_call: -; j_call: TRBJ2-3; cdr3_aa: CASSLMRATDTQYF; cdr3_nt: TGTGCCAGCAGCTTAATGCGGGCCACAGATACGCAGTATTTT
v_call: TRBV29-1; d_call: -; j_call: TRBJ1-1; cdr3_aa: CSVVLANTEAFF; cdr3_nt: TGCAGCGTTGTTTTGGCCAACACTGAAGCTTTCTTT
v_call: TRBV6-2/TRBV6-3; d_call: TRBD1; j_call: TRBJ1-5; cdr3_aa: CASSWGQIPDQPQHF; cdr3_nt: TGTGCCAGCAGCTGGGGACAGATCCCCGATCAGCCCCAGCATTTT
v_call: TRBV27; d_call: TRBD1; j_call: TRBJ1-1; cdr3_aa: CASSSWTGMNTEAFF; cdr3_nt: TGTGCCAGCAGCTCATGGACAGGGATGAACACTGAAGCTTTCTTT
v_call: TRBV9; d_call: TRBD2; j_call: TRBJ2-3; cdr3_aa: CASSADLGGGTDTQYF; cdr3_nt: TGTGCCAGCAGCGCCGATCTTGGGGGGGGAACAGATACGCAGTATTTT
v_call: TRBV28; d_call: TRBD1; j_call: TRBJ2-5; cdr3_aa: CASSLGTEEQETQYF; cdr3_nt: TGTGCCAGCAGTTTGGGGACAGAAGAACAAGAGACCCAGTACTTC
v_call: TRBV29-1; d_call: TRBD1; j_call: TRBJ2-7; cdr3_aa: CSVEDRGTYEQYF; cdr3_nt: TGCAGCGTCGAGGACAGGGGTACCTACGAGCAGTACTTC
v_call: TRBV6-1; d_call: -; j_call: TRBJ2-7; cdr3_aa: CASSEQIGGYEQYF; cdr3_nt: TGTGCCAGCAGTGAACAGATAGGAGGCTACGAGCAGTACTTC
v_call: TRBV4-2; d_call: -; j_call: TRBJ1-3; cdr3_aa: CASSQDGHFSGNTIYF; cdr3_nt: TGTGCCAGCAGCCAAGATGGGCACTTCTCTGGAAACACCATATATTTT
v_call: TRBV10-3; d_call: TRBD2; j_call: TRBJ2-5; cdr3_aa: CAISESSLGGGKKETQYF; cdr3_nt: TGTGCCATCAGTGAGTCGAGTCTGGGCGGGGGAAAAAAAGAGACCCAGTACTTC